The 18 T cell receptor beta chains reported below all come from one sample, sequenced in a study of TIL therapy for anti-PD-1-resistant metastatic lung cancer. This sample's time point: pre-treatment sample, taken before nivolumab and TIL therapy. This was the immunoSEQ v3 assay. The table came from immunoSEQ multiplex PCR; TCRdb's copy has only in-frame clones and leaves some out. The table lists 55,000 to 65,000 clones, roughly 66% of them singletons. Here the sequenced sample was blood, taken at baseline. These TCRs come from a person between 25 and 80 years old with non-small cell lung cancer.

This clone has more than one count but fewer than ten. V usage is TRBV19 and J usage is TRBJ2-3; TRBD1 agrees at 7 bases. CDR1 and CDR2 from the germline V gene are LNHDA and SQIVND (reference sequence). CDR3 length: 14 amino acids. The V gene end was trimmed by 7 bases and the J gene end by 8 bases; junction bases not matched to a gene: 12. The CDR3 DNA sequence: TGTGCCAGTACCGGGACAGCCTACGAGAGTACGCAGTATTTT. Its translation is CASTGTAYESTQYF.

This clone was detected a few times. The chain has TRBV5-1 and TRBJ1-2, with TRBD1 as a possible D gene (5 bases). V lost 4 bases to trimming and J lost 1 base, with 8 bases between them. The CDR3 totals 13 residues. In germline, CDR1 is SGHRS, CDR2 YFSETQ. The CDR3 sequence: CASSLTVNYGYTF. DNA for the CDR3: TGCGCCAGCAGCCTGACAGTTAACTATGGCTACACCTTC. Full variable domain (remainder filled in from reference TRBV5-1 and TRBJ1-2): KAGVTQTPRYLIKTRGQQVTLSCSPISGHRSVSWYQQTPGQGLQFLFEYFSETQRNKGNFPGRFSGRQFSNSRSEMNVSTLELGDSALYLCASSLTVNYGYTFGSGTRLTVV.

In DNA form, the CDR3 reads TGTACAACGGCGGAACGCTCTGGAAACACCATATATTTT. Translating gives CTTAERSGNTIYF. V is TRBV2 and J is TRBJ1-3; D remains ambiguous. The CDR3 has 13 amino acids. Germline values: CDR1 SNHLY, CDR2 FYNNEI.

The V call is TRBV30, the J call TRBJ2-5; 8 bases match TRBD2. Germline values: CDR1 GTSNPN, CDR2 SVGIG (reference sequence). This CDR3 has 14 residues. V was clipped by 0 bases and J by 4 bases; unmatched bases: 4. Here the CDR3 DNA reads TGTGCCTGGAGTGTAAGCGGGAGTAGAGAGACCCAGTACTTC. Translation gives CAWSVSGSRETQYF.

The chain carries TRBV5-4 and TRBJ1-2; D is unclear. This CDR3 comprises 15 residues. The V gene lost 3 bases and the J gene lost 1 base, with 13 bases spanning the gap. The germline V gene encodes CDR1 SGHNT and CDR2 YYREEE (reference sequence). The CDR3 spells CASSSPRNNNYGYTF. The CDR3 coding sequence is TGTGCCAGCAGCTCACCCCGTAATAATAACTATGGCTACACCTTC.

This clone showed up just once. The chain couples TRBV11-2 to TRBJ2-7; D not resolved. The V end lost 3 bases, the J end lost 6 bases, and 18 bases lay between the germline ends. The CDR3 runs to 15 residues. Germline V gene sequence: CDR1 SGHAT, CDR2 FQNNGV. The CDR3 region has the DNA TGTGCCAGCAGCTTCCCCAGAAAGGGCACGGGCGAGCAGTACTTC. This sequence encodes CASSFPRKGTGEQYF.

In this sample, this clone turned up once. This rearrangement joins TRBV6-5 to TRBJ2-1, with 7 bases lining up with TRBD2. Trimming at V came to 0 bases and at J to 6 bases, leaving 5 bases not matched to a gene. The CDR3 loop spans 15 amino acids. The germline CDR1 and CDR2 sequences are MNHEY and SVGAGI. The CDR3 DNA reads TGTGCCAGCAGTTACTCAGGCGGGAGCGGCAATGAGCAGTTCTTC. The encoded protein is CASSYSGGSGNEQFF.

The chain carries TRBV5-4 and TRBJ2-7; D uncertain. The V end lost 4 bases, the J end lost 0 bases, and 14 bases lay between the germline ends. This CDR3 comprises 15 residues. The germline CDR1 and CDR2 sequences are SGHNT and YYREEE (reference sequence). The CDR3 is CASSLGRSSSYEQYF. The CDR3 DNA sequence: TGTGCCAGCAGCCTCGGACGGAGTAGCTCCTACGAGCAGTACTTC.

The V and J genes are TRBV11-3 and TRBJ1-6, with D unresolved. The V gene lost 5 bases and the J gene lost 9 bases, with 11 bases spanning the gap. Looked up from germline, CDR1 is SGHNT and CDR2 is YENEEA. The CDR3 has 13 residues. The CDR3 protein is CASSPDGRSPLHF. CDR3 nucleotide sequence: TGTGCCAGCAGCCCAGATGGGCGTTCACCCCTCCACTTT.

As DNA, the CDR3 is TGTGCCAGCAGCTTTGGCAGGCAAGGGGAGACCCAGTACTTC. Protein: CASSFGRQGETQYF. The chain has TRBV7-6 and TRBJ2-5; D unresolved. V lost 3 bases to trimming and J lost 5 bases, with 13 bases between them. The germline V gene encodes CDR1 SGHVS and CDR2 FNYEAQ. This CDR3 is built from 14 residues.

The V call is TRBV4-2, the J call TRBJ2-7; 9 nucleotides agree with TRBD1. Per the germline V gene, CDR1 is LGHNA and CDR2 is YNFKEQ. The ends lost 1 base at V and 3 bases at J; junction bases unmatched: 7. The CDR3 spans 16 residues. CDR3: CASSQGNPGQGYEQYF. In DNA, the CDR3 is TGTGCCAGCAGCCAAGGCAACCCGGGACAGGGCTACGAGCAGTACTTC.

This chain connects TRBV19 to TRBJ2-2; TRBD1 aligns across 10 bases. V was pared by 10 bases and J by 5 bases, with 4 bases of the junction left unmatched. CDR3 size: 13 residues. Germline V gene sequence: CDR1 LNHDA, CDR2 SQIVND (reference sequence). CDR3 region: CAIRQGATGELFF. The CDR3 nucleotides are TGTGCCATAAGACAGGGGGCGACCGGGGAGCTGTTTTTT.

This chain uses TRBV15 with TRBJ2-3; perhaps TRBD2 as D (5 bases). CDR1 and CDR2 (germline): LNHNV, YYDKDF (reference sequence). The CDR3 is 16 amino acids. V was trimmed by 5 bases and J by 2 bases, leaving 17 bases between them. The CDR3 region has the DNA TGTGCCACCAGCCCCCACGAGGGATTGGCCACAGATACGCAGTATTTT. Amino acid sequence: CATSPHEGLATDTQYF.

In DNA, the CDR3 is TGTGCCAGTAGTATGGGGGACAGCTTGGTCTACGAGCAGTACTTC. It specifies CASSMGDSLVYEQYF. The chain carries TRBV19 and TRBJ2-7; TRBD1 matches 7 bases. There are 15 residues in the CDR3. V shed 3 bases and J 3 bases; nucleotides not matched to a gene: 8. Germline V gives CDR1 LNHDA, CDR2 SQIVND (reference sequence).

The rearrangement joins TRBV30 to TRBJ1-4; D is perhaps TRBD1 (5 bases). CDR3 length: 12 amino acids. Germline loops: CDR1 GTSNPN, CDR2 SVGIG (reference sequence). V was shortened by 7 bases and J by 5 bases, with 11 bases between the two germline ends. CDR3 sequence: CALGRLNEKLFF. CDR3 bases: TGTGCCTTGGGACGGTTAAATGAAAAACTGTTTTTT.

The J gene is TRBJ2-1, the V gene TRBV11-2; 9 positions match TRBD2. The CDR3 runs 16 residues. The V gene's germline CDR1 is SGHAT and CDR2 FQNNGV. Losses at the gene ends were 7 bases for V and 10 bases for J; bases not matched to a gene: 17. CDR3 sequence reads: CASTLDGASGTGEQFF. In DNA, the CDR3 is TGTGCCAGCACCCTAGATGGGGCTAGCGGGACGGGAGAGCAGTTCTTC.

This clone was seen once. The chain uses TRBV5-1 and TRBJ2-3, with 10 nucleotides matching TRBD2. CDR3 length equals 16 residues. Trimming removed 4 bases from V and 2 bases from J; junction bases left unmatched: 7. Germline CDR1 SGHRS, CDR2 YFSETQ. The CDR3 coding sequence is TGCGCCAGCAGCCCGGGGACTAGCGCCCTCACAGATACGCAGTATTTT. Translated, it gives CASSPGTSALTDTQYF.

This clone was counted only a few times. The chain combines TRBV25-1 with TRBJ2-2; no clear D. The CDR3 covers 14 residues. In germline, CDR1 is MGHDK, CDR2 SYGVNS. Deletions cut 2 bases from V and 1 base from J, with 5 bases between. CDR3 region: CASSEPLNTGELFF. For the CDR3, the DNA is TGTGCCAGCAGTGAACCTCTGAACACCGGGGAGCTGTTTTTT.